Sequencing of this TCR beta chain was carried out in a study of T cell changes during pregnancy in multiple sclerosis. The CDR3 runs to 13 residues. J lost 10 bases, V lost 5 bases, and 4 bases had no gene match. Per the germline V gene, CDR1 is MNHEY and CDR2 is SMNVEV (reference sequence). This table comes from immunoSEQ multiplex PCR, and its TCRdb copy is limited to in-frame clones, with some not included. The data hold around 52,000 clones, with about 90% observed a single time. The V call is TRBV27, the J call TRBJ2-1; 11 nucleotides align to TRBD2. The sequence was collected from a female donor in good health, enrolled as a control in a pregnancy study. The sample consisted of CD4+ T cells from peripheral blood mononuclear cells, taken after pregnancy. For the CDR3, the DNA is TGTGCCAGCAGTACCTGGACTAGCGGGGAGCAGTTCTTC. Translated: CASSTWTSGEQFF.